A selection of T cell receptor beta chains follows, all from one sample in a study of T-cell memory formation after mild COVID-19. TCRdb recomputed calls from the 5' RACE reads with MiXCR, one row per CDR3 protein. The data show over 150,000 distinct CDR3 sequences, 20% to 25% seen once. The sample taken for sequencing was PBMCs or a T cell subset sorted from them (not recorded which). These receptors were obtained from an adult woman who had mild COVID-19 (a few samples of this study predate the infection). Cell type and time point are not known. Both conserved end residues are part of each CDR3. Fields, in order: D gene, J gene, V gene, clone size, CDR3 protein, CDR3 DNA. D genes are given only for firm matches. Size values are once, few and many counts, or a class for expanded clones, and some rows have none.

TRBD2 TRBJ2-1 TRBV6-5 - CASSSPQTSGSHNEQFF TGTGCCAGCAGTTCCCCCCAGACTAGCGGGAGCCACAATGAGCAGTTCTTC
- TRBJ2-6 TRBV7-6 - CASSGQISSGANVLTF TGTGCCAGCTCGGGACAAATTAGCTCTGGGGCCAACGTCCTGACTTTC
- TRBJ1-1 TRBV6-5 few CASRDEGQGRTEAFF TGTGCCAGCAGAGACGAGGGGCAGGGGCGTACTGAAGCTTTCTTT
- TRBJ2-1 TRBV6-5 few CASSFTVRTVEQFF TGTGCCAGCAGTTTTACGGTTAGGACAGTAGAGCAGTTCTTC
- TRBJ2-3 TRBV6-5 few CASSRTPDPQYF TGTGCCAGCAGCCGAACCCCGGATCCGCAGTATTTT
TRBD2 TRBJ2-5 TRBV4-1 few CASSQDHRGGLQETQYF TGCGCCAGCAGCCAAGATCATCGGGGGGGCCTCCAAGAGACCCAGTACTTC
TRBD1 TRBJ1-1 TRBV24-1 - CATSAPPGQGYGEAFF TGTGCCACCAGTGCCCCTCCGGGACAGGGGTACGGGGAAGCTTTCTTT
TRBD2 TRBJ2-3 TRBV6-5 - CASSYGLIAGGPLTDTQYF TGTGCCAGCAGTTACGGGCTTATAGCGGGAGGGCCTTTGACAGATACGCAGTATTTT
- TRBJ2-3 TRBV5-1 - CASSLYYSSSTDTQYF TGCGCCAGCAGCTTGTATTACAGCTCTAGCACAGATACGCAGTATTTT
- TRBJ2-3 TRBV5-1 - CASTPNGADTQYF TGCGCCAGCACCCCAAACGGCGCAGATACGCAGTATTTT
- TRBJ2-1 TRBV28 - CASMGGNEQFF TGTGCCAGCATGGGGGGTAATGAGCAGTTCTTC
- TRBJ2-1 TRBV24-1 few CATSDWTLSSYNEQFF TGTGCCACCAGTGATTGGACGTTGAGCTCCTACAATGAGCAGTTCTTC
- TRBJ1-1 TRBV4-1 - CASSQVRTYPGEAFF TGCGCCAGCAGCCAAGTTAGGACCTATCCCGGTGAAGCTTTCTTT
TRBD2 TRBJ2-7 TRBV9 - CASSPSGLASEQYF TGTGCCAGCAGCCCTAGTGGACTAGCTTCCGAGCAGTACTTC
- TRBJ1-1 TRBV24-1 - CATSESGTTEAFF TGTGCCACCAGTGAATCTGGGACGACTGAAGCTTTCTTT
TRBD2 TRBJ2-1 TRBV11-2 - CASSFGGDEQFF TGTGCCAGCAGCTTTGGGGGGGATGAGCAGTTCTTC
- TRBJ2-3 TRBV10-3 - CACADTTGTDTQYF TGTGCCTGTGCCGACACGACAGGTACAGATACGCAGTATTTT
TRBD2 TRBJ2-5 TRBV11-2 few CASSLRPSGDQETQYF TGTGCCAGCAGCTTAAGACCTAGCGGAGACCAAGAGACCCAGTACTTC
- TRBJ2-7 TRBV16 - CASSQSGTWERVDF TGTGCCAGCAGCCAATCTGGAACGTGGGAAAGGGTTGATTTC
- TRBJ1-1 TRBV4-1 - CASSPLEGTEAFF TGCGCCAGCAGCCCCCTAGAAGGCACTGAAGCTTTCTTT
TRBD2 TRBJ2-7 TRBV6-5 - CASSSYTSSGTNEQYF TGTGCCAGCAGTTCCTACACCTCTAGCGGGACGAACGAGCAGTACTTC
- TRBJ1-1 TRBV6-4 few CASSEGPPWEAFF TGTGCCAGCAGTGAAGGGCCCCCTTGGGAAGCTTTCTTT
- TRBJ2-3 TRBV11-2 - CASSARDGLIADTQYF TGTGCCAGCAGCGCCCGGGACGGGTTAATAGCAGATACGCAGTATTTT
TRBD1 TRBJ2-7 TRBV7-9 - CASSPGQAGYEQYF TGTGCCAGCAGCCCGGGACAGGCGGGCTACGAGCAGTACTTC
TRBD1 TRBJ2-3 TRBV5-5 - CASSRGQGGYTDTQYF TGTGCCAGCAGCCGGGGACAGGGAGGCTACACAGATACGCAGTATTTT
TRBD1 TRBJ1-2 TRBV11-2 few CASSPAGQGQYGYTF TGTGCCAGCAGCCCGGCTGGACAGGGCCAGTATGGCTACACCTTC
- TRBJ2-3 TRBV7-2 few CASSLVLGLGDTQYF TGTGCCAGCAGCTTAGTCCTGGGGCTCGGAGATACGCAGTATTTT
TRBD2 TRBJ2-1 TRBV7-2 - CASSLVGLAGGPHNEQFF TGTGCCAGCAGCTTAGTTGGGCTAGCGGGAGGCCCTCACAATGAGCAGTTCTTC
- TRBJ2-1 TRBV12-3/TRBV12-4 - CASRLGEQFF TGTGCCAGCCGCCTTGGTGAGCAGTTCTTC
TRBD1 TRBJ2-7 TRBV20-1 - CSARGRQGDEQYF TGCAGTGCTAGAGGAAGACAGGGCGACGAGCAGTACTTC
- TRBJ1-3 TRBV7-8 few CASSLDIGTGNTIYF TGTGCCAGCAGCTTAGACATAGGAACTGGAAACACCATATATTTT
TRBD1 TRBJ1-5 TRBV4-1 - CASSQNRGRNQPQHF TGCGCCAGCAGCCAAAACAGGGGACGCAATCAGCCCCAGCATTTT
- TRBJ2-7 TRBV7-9 once CASSLDGGRSYEQYF TGTGCCAGCAGCTTAGATGGGGGCCGCTCCTACGAGCAGTACTTC
- TRBJ2-2 TRBV4-1 few CASRQGITGELFF TGCGCCAGCAGACAGGGTATCACCGGGGAGCTGTTTTTT
- TRBJ1-1 TRBV5-1 - CATKKGTEAFF TGCGCCACAAAGAAAGGTACTGAAGCTTTCTTT
- TRBJ2-1 TRBV7-6 few CASSSDWGTYNEQFF TGTGCCAGCAGCTCGGACTGGGGAACCTACAATGAGCAGTTCTTC
- TRBJ1-5 TRBV4-3 - CASSQGAASNQPQHF TGCGCCAGCAGCCAAGGGGCAGCTAGCAATCAGCCCCAGCATTTT
TRBD2 TRBJ2-7 TRBV7-9 - CASSSPTSGRLNEQYF TGTGCCAGCAGCTCCCCGACTAGCGGGAGGCTCAACGAGCAGTACTTC
TRBD2 TRBJ2-7 TRBV9 few CASSPGTSGTHEQYF TGTGCCAGCAGCCCCGGGACTAGCGGCACTCACGAGCAGTACTTC
- TRBJ2-5 TRBV15 once CATSIYQETQYF TGTGCCACCAGCATTTACCAAGAGACCCAGTACTTC
- TRBJ2-1 TRBV7-9 - CASSLAGDPYNEQFF TGTGCCAGCAGCTTAGCGGGAGACCCCTACAATGAGCAGTTCTTC
TRBD1 TRBJ1-5 TRBV29-1 few CSVTTGTNQPQHF TGCAGCGTGACGACAGGGACCAATCAGCCCCAGCATTTT
- TRBJ2-3 TRBV7-9 few CASRDLAAAEGTDTQYF TGTGCCAGCAGAGACCTCGCGGCGGCGGAGGGAACAGATACGCAGTATTTT
TRBD2 TRBJ2-7 TRBV19 - CASSIYLAGVLEQYF TGTGCCAGTAGTATCTACCTAGCGGGAGTTCTCGAGCAGTACTTC
TRBD1 TRBJ1-1 TRBV2 few CASTPTGDFGAFF TGTGCCAGCACCCCGACAGGGGACTTCGGAGCTTTCTTT
TRBD2 TRBJ2-7 TRBV5-1 many CASSFSGGPPYEQYF TGCGCCAGCAGCTTCTCGGGGGGGCCTCCCTACGAGCAGTACTTC
TRBD2 TRBJ2-1 TRBV20-1 many CSARDASGRTQSFSYNEQFF TGCAGTGCTAGAGACGCTAGCGGGAGGACCCAGAGCTTCTCCTACAATGAGCAGTTCTTC
TRBD2 TRBJ2-1 TRBV20-1 few CSASMLAGFVIPYNEQFF TGCAGTGCTAGTATGCTAGCGGGATTCGTCATCCCCTACAATGAGCAGTTCTTC
- TRBJ2-5 TRBV6-2/TRBV6-3 - CASGHPQYF TGTGCCAGCGGGCACCCCCAGTACTTC
TRBD1 TRBJ2-1 TRBV7-9 - CASSPPGQGGNEQFF TGTGCCAGCAGTCCACCGGGACAGGGAGGCAATGAGCAGTTCTTC
TRBD2 TRBJ2-3 TRBV29-1 many CSVLSGSRTDTQYF TGCAGCGTCCTTAGCGGGAGTAGGACAGATACGCAGTATTTT
- TRBJ2-7 TRBV6-5 - CASSTPGGGGNEQYF TGTGCCAGCAGTACCCCCGGAGGGGGCGGCAACGAGCAGTACTTC
TRBD2 TRBJ2-1 TRBV7-9 few CASSLLSSGRGNEQFF TGTGCCAGCAGCCTACTCAGTAGCGGGAGAGGTAATGAGCAGTTCTTC
TRBD1 TRBJ2-7 TRBV27 - CASSDAGGREQYF TGTGCCAGCAGTGATGCAGGGGGCCGAGAGCAGTACTTC
TRBD2 TRBJ2-3 TRBV4-3 few CASSQDASGNTDTQYF TGCGCCAGCAGCCAAGATGCTAGCGGGAACACAGATACGCAGTATTTT
- TRBJ2-1 TRBV24-1 few CATSDLSYNEQFF TGTGCCACCAGTGATTTGTCCTACAATGAGCAGTTCTTC
- TRBJ1-5 TRBV12-3/TRBV12-4 - CASSPITGGQPQHF TGTGCCAGCAGTCCAATTACGGGGGGTCAGCCCCAGCATTTT